Following are 21 T cell receptor beta chains from one sample sequenced in a study of blood T cell repertoires in COVID-19. The data were produced by immunoSEQ multiplex PCR, yet TCRdb's version contains in-frame clones alone and is incomplete. The table shows 200,000 to 300,000 clones, with 84% occurring only once. Sample: peripheral blood. The receptors here all came from a woman aged 40 to 50 who had recovered from COVID-19.

J is TRBJ1-5 and V is TRBV19; 9 bases align to TRBD1. The CDR3 runs 14 residues. V was pared by 5 bases and J by 2 bases, with 1 base of the junction left unmatched. In germline, CDR1 is LNHDA, CDR2 SQIVND (reference sequence). CDR3 bases: TGTGCCAGTAGTTGGACAGGGGGCAATCAGCCCCAGCATTTT. Amino acids: CASSWTGGNQPQHF.

The chain employs TRBV5-5 and TRBJ1-2; no firm D call. The CDR3 length is 15 residues. V lost 0 bases and J 0 bases, leaving 9 bases between the germline ends. From germline, CDR1 is SGHKS and CDR2 YYEKEE (reference sequence). The CDR3 bases are TGTGCCAGCAGCTTGGGTACGCCAGCTAACTATGGCTACACCTTC. Translation gives CASSLGTPANYGYTF.

The chain carries TRBV10-3 and TRBJ1-3, with a possible D match to TRBD1 (5 bases). Trimming stripped 7 bases from V and 0 bases from J, with 10 bases between. CDR1 and CDR2 from the germline V gene are ENHRY and SYGVKD. The length of the CDR3 is 14 residues. In DNA, the CDR3 is TGTGCCATCAACGACAGAGACTCTGGAAACACCATATATTTT. Translating gives CAINDRDSGNTIYF.

The gene calls are TRBV24-1 and TRBJ1-1, with 7 nucleotides matching TRBD1. The CDR3 is 13 amino acids. J lost 3 bases, V lost 7 bases, and 4 bases had no gene match. Germline values: CDR1 KGHDR, CDR2 SFDVKD. CDR3 sequence reads: CATRDRSDTEAFF. The CDR3 coding sequence is TGTGCCACCAGGGACAGGTCGGACACTGAAGCTTTCTTT.

A word on this clone: The same CDR3 also results from other DNA sequences found in this sample. The chain recombines TRBV28 with TRBJ2-7; 7 positions match TRBD1. This CDR3 comprises 13 residues. With 4 bases clipped from V and 4 bases from J, the junction kept 4 bases outside the gene matches. Germline values: CDR1 MDHEN, CDR2 SYDVKM. The CDR3 is CASSSGQTYEQYF. For the CDR3, the DNA is TGTGCCAGCAGTTCGGGACAGACGTACGAGCAGTACTTC.

A single count supports this clone. The genes are TRBV2 and TRBJ2-2, with TRBD1 as a possible D gene (6 bases). Trimming cost V 7 bases and J 2 bases, with 11 bases left between them. CDR3 size: 14 residues. The germline V gene has CDR1 SNHLY and CDR2 FYNNEI. The CDR3 loop is CASKGTLNTGELFF. The CDR3, as DNA: TGTGCCAGCAAAGGGACACTTAACACCGGGGAGCTGTTTTTT.

This clone came up once. The V call is TRBV6-1, the J call TRBJ2-6; 8 nucleotides line up with TRBD1. This CDR3 is 18 amino acids long. The ends lost 0 bases at V and 2 bases at J; junction bases unmatched: 6. CDR1 and CDR2 from the germline V gene are MNHNS and SASEGT. DNA of the CDR3: TGTGCCAGCAGTGAAGCGCAACAGGGGGGTCCTGGGGCCAACGTCCTGACTTTC. It encodes CASSEAQQGGPGANVLTF.

The count of this clone is one. This sequence joins TRBV3-1 (or the pseudogene TRBV3-2) and TRBJ1-6; maybe TRBD1 (6 bases). V gave up 5 bases and J gave up 9 bases, with 20 bases separating them. Germline V gene lookup returns CDR1 LGHDT and CDR2 YNNKEL (reference sequence). The CDR3 length is 16 residues. Here the CDR3 reads CASSEFWDTGSSPLHF. CDR3 in DNA: TGTGCCAGCAGCGAGTTCTGGGACACCGGTAGTTCACCCCTCCACTTT.

V gene TRBV5-1 combines with J gene TRBJ2-1; 8 bases are a match to TRBD2. There are 14 residues in the CDR3. Germline V CDR1 and CDR2: SGHRS, YFSETQ. The V gene end was trimmed by 0 bases and the J gene end by 8 bases; junction bases not matched to a gene: 4. The CDR3: CASSLAATSDEQFF. The CDR3 DNA is TGCGCCAGCAGCTTGGCCGCGACTAGCGATGAGCAGTTCTTC.

The chain is built from TRBV5-4 and TRBJ2-2, with 8 bases matching TRBD1. V was pared by 3 bases and J by 5 bases, with 6 bases of the junction left unmatched. CDR3 length equals 15 residues. Germline assignment: CDR1 SGHNT and CDR2 YYREEE (reference sequence). CDR3 nucleotides: TGTGCCAGCAGCTCGACAGGGGAGTATACCGGGGAGCTGTTTTTT. This codes for CASSSTGEYTGELFF.

V gene TRBV5-1 combines with J gene TRBJ2-6, with 7 bases fitting TRBD1. CDR3 size: 18 residues. The J segment lost 0 bases and the V segment lost 3 bases, leaving 9 bases of the junction unmatched. Germline CDR1 SGHRS, CDR2 YFSETQ. The CDR3 here is CASSSRPGQSSGANVLTF. The CDR3, as DNA: TGCGCCAGCAGCTCCCGACCGGGACAGAGCTCTGGGGCCAACGTCCTGACTTTC.

This clone has more than one count but fewer than ten. V is TRBV11-2 and J is TRBJ2-7, with D perhaps matching TRBD2 (7 bases). Trimming removed 3 bases at V and 4 bases at J, with 16 bases between. The germline V gene has CDR1 SGHAT and CDR2 FQNNGV. CDR3 size: 15 residues. CDR3 nucleotide sequence: TGTGCCAGCAGCTTCTCTCCGGGGGGCGGGTACGAGCAGTACTTC. Residues: CASSFSPGGGYEQYF.

CDR3 sequence: CASSTGQVWSSYNEQFF. The DNA of the CDR3 is TGCGCCAGCAGCACAGGACAGGTATGGAGCTCCTACAATGAGCAGTTCTTC. The gene calls are TRBV5-1 and TRBJ2-1; 7 bases fit TRBD1. CDR3 length: 17 amino acids. Looked up from germline, CDR1 is SGHRS and CDR2 is YFSETQ. The trim removed 4 bases at V and 0 bases at J, leaving 10 bases unmatched. The full variable domain, with the rest looked up from reference TRBV5-1 and TRBJ2-1, is KAGVTQTPRYLIKTRGQQVTLSCSPISGHRSVSWYQQTPGQGLQFLFEYFSETQRNKGNFPGRFSGRQFSNSRSEMNVSTLELGDSALYLCASSTGQVWSSYNEQFFGPGTRLTVL.

The CDR3 DNA follows: TGCGCCAGCAGCTTGTGGACAGGGGAGAATCAGCCCCAGCATTTT. It codes for CASSLWTGENQPQHF. The rearrangement links TRBV5-1 to TRBJ1-5; 9 bases align to TRBD1. The V gene end was trimmed by 1 base and the J gene end by 4 bases; junction bases not matched to a gene: 3. The CDR3 extends over 15 amino acids. Germline values: CDR1 SGHRS, CDR2 YFSETQ. Supplemented by reference TRBV5-1 and TRBJ1-5, the full variable domain reads KAGVTQTPRYLIKTRGQQVTLSCSPISGHRSVSWYQQTPGQGLQFLFEYFSETQRNKGNFPGRFSGRQFSNSRSEMNVSTLELGDSALYLCASSLWTGENQPQHFGDGTRLSIL.

This clone occurred a few times. The chain employs TRBV3-1 (or the pseudogene TRBV3-2) and TRBJ1-5; possibly TRBD1 for D (5 bases). Trimming pared 4 bases from V and 6 bases from J, leaving 13 bases between. The CDR3 has 14 residues. CDR1 and CDR2 from the germline V gene are LGHDT and YNNKEL (reference sequence). This CDR3 is CASSLGLGVQPQHF. CDR3 nucleotide sequence: TGTGCCAGCAGCCTGGGACTTGGGGTTCAGCCCCAGCATTTT.

V is TRBV7-6 and J is TRBJ2-2, with TRBD1 identical over 8 bases. The V gene end was trimmed by 10 bases and the J gene end by 1 base; junction bases not matched to a gene: 8. The germline CDR1 and CDR2 sequences are SGHVS and FNYEAQ. The CDR3 length is 15 residues. This chain's CDR3 is CAIPGDRGNTGELFF. The CDR3 bases are TGTGCCATTCCCGGCGACAGGGGGAACACCGGGGAGCTGTTTTTT.

J is TRBJ2-3 and V is TRBV5-4; maybe TRBD2 (7 bases). V was trimmed by 2 bases and J by 1 base, leaving 11 bases between them. The CDR3 covers 15 residues. The germline gives CDR1 SGHNT, CDR2 YYREEE (reference sequence). CDR3 nucleotides: TGTGCCAGCAGCTTAACGGGGGGCGGCACAGATACGCAGTATTTT. It specifies CASSLTGGGTDTQYF.

This chain connects TRBV18 to TRBJ2-3, with no clear D. Trimming shortened V by 3 bases and J by 3 bases, and 7 bases separated the two germline ends. CDR1 KGHSH and CDR2 LQKENI come from the germline V gene. This CDR3 spans 13 amino acids. The CDR3 is CASSPVSTDTQYF. Written as DNA, the CDR3 is TGTGCCAGCTCACCCGTGAGTACAGATACGCAGTATTTT.

The rearrangement joins TRBV5-1 to TRBJ2-1; D might be TRBD2 (6 bases). The CDR3 consists of 14 residues. The germline V and J ends were trimmed by 3 bases and 5 bases, with 12 bases remaining between them. Germline V gene data show CDR1 as SGHRS and CDR2 as YFSETQ. The DNA for the CDR3 is TGCGCCAGCAGCTCCCAAGCGGGCAACAATGAGCAGTTCTTC. Its translation is CASSSQAGNNEQFF.

The rearrangement uses TRBV5-4 and TRBJ1-4; TRBD1 agrees at 7 bases. V trimming: 4 bases; J trimming: 4 bases; junction bases outside the gene matches: 10. The germline V gene encodes CDR1 SGHNT and CDR2 YYREEE (reference sequence). This CDR3 contains 16 residues. The CDR3 DNA reads as TGTGCCAGCAGCAACTACCGGGACAGCAATAATGAAAAACTGTTTTTT. This codes for CASSNYRDSNNEKLFF.

The chain recombines TRBV19 with TRBJ1-1; a possible D gene is TRBD1 (6 bases). The CDR3 consists of 13 residues. Per the germline V gene, CDR1 is LNHDA and CDR2 is SQIVND (reference sequence). V was pared by 6 bases and J by 1 base, with 9 bases between. As DNA, the CDR3 is TGTGCCAGTAGAAGACAGGAGAACACTGAAGCTTTCTTT. Protein sequence: CASRRQENTEAFF. The full variable domain, with the rest looked up from reference TRBV19 and TRBJ1-1, is DGGITQSPKYLFRKEGQNVTLSCEQNLNHDAMYWYRQDPGQGLRLIYYSQIVNDFQKGDIAEGYSVSREKKESFPLTVTSAQKNPTAFYLCASRRQENTEAFFGQGTRLTVV.